What follows is one TCR beta chain and its context. This sample was included in a study of cytomegalovirus exposure and HLA in healthy donors. Study-wide background: For the approximately 400 genotyped donors, approximately 82% fell within the Caucasian-associated ancestry cluster.

After removal of 3 bases from V and 4 bases from J, the junction contained 5 bases not matched to a gene. This CDR3 has 14 residues. Looked up from germline, CDR1 is MDHEN and CDR2 is SYDVKM. Primers: 60 Vbeta forward and 13 Jbeta reverse. Some clones are missing from TCRdb's copy, which holds only in-frame ones; the method was immunoSEQ multiplex PCR. The sample lists 120,000 to 150,000 clones; roughly 80% were seen once. The sequence was obtained from a man aged 40-49 years in good health and CMV-seropositive. Sequenced material: PBMCs. V and J are TRBV28 and TRBJ1-2; TRBD1 aligns across 7 bases. CDR3 DNA sequence: TGTGCCAGCAGTTTGGTAGGGGGCGTCTATGGCTACACCTTC. This gives the protein CASSLVGGVYGYTF.